A selection of T cell receptor beta chains follows, all from one sample in a study of control samples from healthy donors and cancer patients. Repertoires were generated with immunoSEQ multiplex PCR, while TCRdb's copy carries only in-frame clones and drops some. The sample contains about 120,000 clones, 85% to 90% of which appear only once. The sample comprised blood. Receptor source: a woman in her seventies in good health. Each CDR3 is given with its conserved first and last residue. The order of the fields is V gene, D gene, clone size, J gene, CDR3 DNA, CDR3 protein. The D gene is left open where the match is weak. Clone size is given for some rows only: seen once, a few or many times, or a class if the clone is expanded.

V: TRBV5-4
D: TRBD1
size: once
J: TRBJ2-3
DNA: TGTGCCAGCAGCCCCGCCTCAGGGACAGCTAGCACAGATACGCAGTATTTT
CDR3: CASSPASGTASTDTQYF

V: TRBV6-4
D: -
size: once
J: TRBJ2-3
DNA: TGTGCCAGCAGTGAAGGGGCAGGACTGCCCACAGATACGCAGTATTTT
CDR3: CASSEGAGLPTDTQYF

V: TRBV18
D: TRBD1
size: -
J: TRBJ2-7
DNA: TGTGCCAGCTCACCCGGGACAGCCTACGAGCAGTACTTC
CDR3: CASSPGTAYEQYF

V: TRBV5-1
D: -
size: -
J: TRBJ1-3
DNA: TGCGCCAGCAGCCAAGCGGACGGGTCTGGAAACACCATATATTTT
CDR3: CASSQADGSGNTIYF

V: TRBV5-1
D: -
size: -
J: TRBJ1-1
DNA: TGCGCCAGCAGCGACAGACCCCGCGGCACTGAAGCTTTCTTT
CDR3: CASSDRPRGTEAFF

V: TRBV7-9
D: -
size: -
J: TRBJ1-2
DNA: TGTGCCAGCACCATCCCGCACCTAACAGGGAATGGCTACACCTTC
CDR3: CASTIPHLTGNGYTF

V: TRBV19
D: -
size: -
J: TRBJ2-3
DNA: TGTGCCAGTAGTATTAGGGGGGATACGCAGTATTTT
CDR3: CASSIRGDTQYF

V: TRBV19
D: -
size: -
J: TRBJ1-3
DNA: TGTGCCAGTACACTAGGGAGTACTGGAAACACCATATATTTT
CDR3: CASTLGSTGNTIYF

V: TRBV7-2
D: -
size: once
J: TRBJ2-7
DNA: TGTGCCAGCAGCTTAGCAGTGGGGGGTTACGAGCAGTACTTC
CDR3: CASSLAVGGYEQYF

V: TRBV7-2
D: -
size: -
J: TRBJ2-3
DNA: TGTGCCAGCAGCTTAGCAGGGGGGCCCGGTACGCAGTATTTT
CDR3: CASSLAGGPGTQYF

V: TRBV4-1
D: TRBD2
size: -
J: TRBJ2-7
DNA: TGCGCCAGCAGCCAAGAGGGGCTAGCGGGGGGTGCCTACGAGCAGTACTTC
CDR3: CASSQEGLAGGAYEQYF

V: TRBV27
D: TRBD1
size: -
J: TRBJ1-1
DNA: TGTGCCAGCACCTATCGACAGGGAAGGACTGAAGCTTTCTTT
CDR3: CASTYRQGRTEAFF

V: TRBV7-2
D: -
size: -
J: TRBJ1-5
DNA: TGTGCCAGCAGCCTGGGGCCGTTTAGCAATCAGCCCCAGCATTTT
CDR3: CASSLGPFSNQPQHF

V: TRBV11-1
D: TRBD1
size: -
J: TRBJ1-1
DNA: TGTGCCAGCAGCTTTGACAGGGCGGGCAACACTGAAGCTTTCTTT
CDR3: CASSFDRAGNTEAFF

V: TRBV5-6
D: -
size: -
J: TRBJ2-2
DNA: TGTGCCAGCAGCTTGCGTCAGGGTGTGATAGCCGGGGAGCTGTTTTTT
CDR3: CASSLRQGVIAGELFF

V: TRBV7-2
D: TRBD1
size: -
J: TRBJ1-1
DNA: TGTGCCAGCAGCGCTATCACAGGGGGAAACACTGAAGCTTTCTTT
CDR3: CASSAITGGNTEAFF

V: TRBV19
D: TRBD1
size: -
J: TRBJ1-6
DNA: TGTGCCAGTAGTATAGGGGCGGGACAGGGAGGTTCACCCCTCCACTTT
CDR3: CASSIGAGQGGSPLHF

V: TRBV24-1
D: -
size: -
J: TRBJ2-3
DNA: TGTGCCACCAGCCCTACGGACACCAGCACAGATACGCAGTATTTT
CDR3: CATSPTDTSTDTQYF

V: TRBV24-1
D: -
size: -
J: TRBJ1-3
DNA: TGTGCCACCAGTGATGGGGGCGCGACTTCTGGAAACACCATATATTTT
CDR3: CATSDGGATSGNTIYF

V: TRBV6-6
D: -
size: few
J: TRBJ1-1
DNA: TGTGCCAGCAGTTACGACAGGTACACTGAAGCTTTCTTT
CDR3: CASSYDRYTEAFF

V: TRBV19
D: -
size: -
J: TRBJ1-4
DNA: TGTGCCAGTACCCCCCGGCCGGGGGGTTACGAAAAACTGTTTTTT
CDR3: CASTPRPGGYEKLFF

V: TRBV21-1
D: -
size: once
J: TRBJ2-7
DNA: TGTGCCAGCAGCAAAGTGGGGGCCGCGGGCGAGCAGTACTTC
CDR3: CASSKVGAAGEQYF

V: TRBV27
D: TRBD1
size: -
J: TRBJ1-6
DNA: TGTGCCAGCAGAACCAGTTGGGACAGGGGTGATTCACCCCTCCACTTT
CDR3: CASRTSWDRGDSPLHF

V: TRBV21-1
D: -
size: -
J: TRBJ2-1
DNA: TGTGCCAGCAGCCCCTTGGGGGGGCGCATAGCCTACAATGAGCAGTTCTTC
CDR3: CASSPLGGRIAYNEQFF

V: TRBV6-5
D: TRBD1
size: -
J: TRBJ1-5
DNA: TGTGCCACCAGACAGGGCCATCAGCCCCAGCATTTT
CDR3: CATRQGHQPQHF

V: TRBV29-1
D: TRBD1
size: -
J: TRBJ1-4
DNA: TGCAGCGGACAGGGGTCCGCTAATGAAAAACTGTTTTTT
CDR3: CSGQGSANEKLFF

V: TRBV5-1
D: -
size: -
J: TRBJ1-5
DNA: TGCGCCAGCAGCTTGAAAGGGGCTAGCAATCAGCCCCAGCATTTT
CDR3: CASSLKGASNQPQHF

V: TRBV24-1
D: -
size: -
J: TRBJ2-5
DNA: TGTGCCACCAGTGATTTTGCAGGTCGGACCCAGTACTTC
CDR3: CATSDFAGRTQYF

V: TRBV6-5
D: -
size: -
J: TRBJ2-4
DNA: TGTGCCAGCAGTCCAGGGTTAGCCAAAAACATTCAGTACTTC
CDR3: CASSPGLAKNIQYF

V: TRBV13
D: TRBD2
size: -
J: TRBJ2-3
DNA: TGTGCCAGCAGCTTCGGGACTAGCGGATACACAGATACGCAGTATTTT
CDR3: CASSFGTSGYTDTQYF

V: TRBV9
D: -
size: once
J: TRBJ1-1
DNA: TGTGCCAGCAGCAGGGGTTTGAACACTGAAGCTTTCTTT
CDR3: CASSRGLNTEAFF

V: TRBV20-1
D: TRBD1
size: -
J: TRBJ1-2
DNA: TGCGGGATGGACAGGGGCTATGGCTACACCTTC
CDR3: CGMDRGYGYTF

V: TRBV6-1
D: TRBD2
size: -
J: TRBJ2-3
DNA: TGTGCCAGCAGTCACGGGGGGGGCACAGATACGCAGTATTTT
CDR3: CASSHGGGTDTQYF

V: TRBV7-4
D: TRBD1
size: few
J: TRBJ1-1
DNA: TGTGCCAGCAGCCCACGACAGGGTGGGCGCGAAGCTTTCTTT
CDR3: CASSPRQGGREAFF

V: TRBV6-1
D: TRBD2
size: -
J: TRBJ2-7
DNA: TGTGCCAGCAGTGAGGTAGCGGGGGGCCCCTACGAGCAGTACTTC
CDR3: CASSEVAGGPYEQYF

V: TRBV19
D: -
size: once
J: TRBJ2-5
DNA: TGTGCCAGTAGGGGACTTGGGGAGACCCAGTACTTC
CDR3: CASRGLGETQYF

V: TRBV7-9
D: TRBD1
size: -
J: TRBJ1-5
DNA: TGTGCCAGCAGCTCAGGGGGCGCTCGGGGCAATCAGCCCCAGCATTTT
CDR3: CASSSGGARGNQPQHF

V: TRBV6-1
D: -
size: -
J: TRBJ2-5
DNA: TGTGCCAGCAGTGAGTGGAGCTGGGAGGCCCAGTACTTC
CDR3: CASSEWSWEAQYF

V: TRBV7-3
D: -
size: -
J: TRBJ1-1
DNA: TGTGCCAGCAGCTTAATGAGTGGGGGAAGGACTGAAGCTTTCTTT
CDR3: CASSLMSGGRTEAFF

V: TRBV4-1
D: -
size: -
J: TRBJ2-7
DNA: TGCGCCAGCAGCCAAGAATTAGTAGGAAGGGTGCAGTACTTC
CDR3: CASSQELVGRVQYF

V: TRBV7-9
D: TRBD1
size: -
J: TRBJ2-3
DNA: TGTGCCAGCAGCTTAGGAGGGGGCTCGGCGACGGGGTATTTT
CDR3: CASSLGGGSATGYF

V: TRBV4-1
D: TRBD1
size: -
J: TRBJ2-1
DNA: TGCGCCAGCAGCCGTGGACAGGGACCCTACAATGAGCAGTTCTTC
CDR3: CASSRGQGPYNEQFF

V: TRBV11-2
D: -
size: -
J: TRBJ1-3
DNA: TGTGCCAGCAGCCGTGGATACACCATATATTTT
CDR3: CASSRGYTIYF

V: TRBV24-1
D: TRBD1
size: -
J: TRBJ1-5
DNA: TGTGCCACCAGTGGATGGGGACAGGGGGCAATTTCGGGAAATCAGCCCCAGCATTTT
CDR3: CATSGWGQGAISGNQPQHF

V: TRBV28
D: -
size: -
J: TRBJ1-2
DNA: TGTGCCAGCAGTTTCTCTTGGCAGATGAACTATGGCTACACCTTC
CDR3: CASSFSWQMNYGYTF

V: TRBV6-1
D: -
size: -
J: TRBJ2-7
DNA: TGTGCCAGCAGTGAAACCCCCACCGAGCAGTACTTC
CDR3: CASSETPTEQYF

V: TRBV6-1
D: -
size: -
J: TRBJ2-1
DNA: TGTGCCAGCAGTGAATTTAGTGGGGCCCCCTACAATGAGCAGTTCTTC
CDR3: CASSEFSGAPYNEQFF

V: TRBV7-8
D: TRBD2
size: -
J: TRBJ2-3
DNA: TGTGCCAGCAGCTTAGCGCCCCGGACTAGCGGGGGGCGCCGCACAGATACGCAGTATTTT
CDR3: CASSLAPRTSGGRRTDTQYF

V: TRBV7-2
D: TRBD2
size: -
J: TRBJ2-2
DNA: TGTGCCAGCAGCCCCCAGCGGGGGGGGGCCCCCGCGAACACCGGGGAGCTGTTTTTT
CDR3: CASSPQRGGAPANTGELFF

V: TRBV7-9
D: TRBD1
size: -
J: TRBJ2-7
DNA: TGTGCCAGCAGCGGGACAGGGTACGAGCAGTACTTC
CDR3: CASSGTGYEQYF

V: TRBV4-1
D: -
size: once
J: TRBJ2-7
DNA: TGCGCCAGCAGCCAAGATTCTGCCGGGGGCTCCTACGAGCAGTACTTC
CDR3: CASSQDSAGGSYEQYF